The present TCR beta chain was sequenced within a study of shared clonotypes between healthy human individuals. Study results and limitations: Genetic and exposure-history diversity was limited by the few donors.

Profiled with immunoSEQ multiplex PCR; TCRdb holds only in-frame clones, not every one. The table has about 490,000 clones, 76% seen once. A note on this clone: The target antigen is unknown.

The material sequenced was PBMCs. The sequence was collected from a woman aged 40 to 50 in good health. Some clones in this sample may be carry-over from other donors' samples.

DNA for the CDR3: TGTGCCACTCTGTGGGGGGGCTTTGGCTACACCTTC. It translates to CATLWGGFGYTF. The chain recombines TRBV19 with TRBJ1-2, with TRBD1 as a possible D gene (6 bases). V was trimmed by 10 bases and J by 7 bases, leaving 16 bases between them. The CDR3 loop spans 12 amino acids. Per germline, CDR1 LNHDA and CDR2 SQIVND (reference sequence). Based on the CDR3 plus reference TRBV19 and TRBJ1-2, the full variable domain is DGGITQSPKYLFRKEGQNVTLSCEQNLNHDAMYWYRQDPGQGLRLIYYSQIVNDFQKGDIAEGYSVSREKKESFPLTVTSAQKNPTAFYLCATLWGGFGYTFGSGTRLTVV.